This passage covers 29 T cell receptor beta chains from one sample sequenced in a study of blood T cell repertoires in COVID-19. Generated by immunoSEQ multiplex PCR, the TCRdb table keeps only in-frame clones and is missing some. The sample lists fewer than 350,000 clones, approximately 89% occurring once. The sample consisted of peripheral blood. The receptor set was obtained from a woman under 40 with COVID-19, enrolled during active disease.

The chain joins TRBV6-5 to TRBJ1-2, with D possibly matching TRBD1 (5 bases). Germline assignment: CDR1 MNHEY and CDR2 SVGAGI. Trimming shortened V by 6 bases and J by 5 bases, and 13 bases separated the two germline ends. This CDR3 contains 13 residues. CDR3 protein: CASRGGERYGYTF. Here the CDR3 DNA reads TGTGCCAGCAGAGGAGGGGAGAGATATGGCTACACCTTC.

The chain combines TRBV5-8 with TRBJ2-7; 8 bases fit TRBD1. The CDR3 extends over 12 amino acids. CDR1 is SGHTS and CDR2 is YDEGEE in the germline V gene. Trimming cost V 6 bases and J 7 bases; bases outside gene matches: 6. The CDR3 is CASTRQGLEQYV. The CDR3, as DNA: TGTGCCAGCACCCGACAGGGGTTGGAGCAGTACGTC.

The V call is TRBV5-6, the J call TRBJ1-2; no definite D call. Germline assignment: CDR1 SGHDT and CDR2 YYEEEE. The V and J ends lost 0 bases and 4 bases respectively, with 4 bases between them. This CDR3 spans 12 amino acids. Here the CDR3 DNA reads TGTGCCAGCAGCTTGGACGGCTATGGCTACACCTTC. As protein: CASSLDGYGYTF. The full variable domain, with the rest looked up from reference TRBV5-6 and TRBJ1-2, is DAGVTQSPTHLIKTRGQQVTLRCSPKSGHDTVSWYQQALGQGPQFIFQYYEEEERQRGNFPDRFSGHQFPNYSSELNVNALLLGDSALYLCASSLDGYGYTFGSGTRLTVV.

CDR3 sequence reads: CASSLIQNTGELFF. The CDR3 nucleotides are TGTGCCAGCAGCTTAATTCAAAACACCGGGGAGCTGTTTTTT. This chain joins TRBV7-9 and TRBJ2-2; D gene uncertain. This CDR3 is built from 14 residues. Germline V CDR1 and CDR2: SEHNR, FQNEAQ (reference sequence). Trimming took 2 bases from V and 2 from J, leaving 6 bases between them.

This chain joins TRBV11-2 and TRBJ2-5, with TRBD1 as a possible D gene (5 bases). The CDR3 consists of 14 residues. The ends were cut back, 2 bases at V and 5 bases at J, with 12 bases in the middle. Germline CDR1 and CDR2: SGHAT and FQNNGV. CDR3 DNA sequence: TGTGCCAGCAGCTTACAGGGTGTCCGGGAGACCCAGTACTTC. This translates into CASSLQGVRETQYF.

V is TRBV7-9 and J is TRBJ2-2; 8 bases line up with TRBD2. The CDR3 extends over 16 amino acids. The germline V gene has CDR1 SEHNR and CDR2 FQNEAQ (reference sequence). The CDR3 loop reads CARPQTSGENTGELFF. DNA for the CDR3: TGTGCTCGACCCCAAACTAGCGGCGAGAACACCGGGGAGCTGTTTTTT.

The genes are TRBV30 and TRBJ1-3; a weak D match, TRBD1 (6 bases). CDR1 and CDR2 (germline): GTSNPN, SVGIG (reference sequence). V lost 2 bases to trimming and J lost 2 bases, with 13 bases between them. This CDR3 region has 15 residues. The CDR3 coding sequence is TGTGCCTGGAGTCGAACAGGGCTCCCTGGAAACACCATATATTTT. Its translation is CAWSRTGLPGNTIYF.

The V gene is TRBV6-5, the J gene TRBJ2-1; TRBD1 agrees at 10 bases. The trim removed 0 bases at V and 6 bases at J, leaving 2 bases unmatched. This CDR3 is 15 amino acids long. Germline V CDR1 and CDR2: MNHEY, SVGAGI. As DNA, the CDR3 is TGTGCCAGCAGTTACTCCGGACAGGGGGTCAATGAGCAGTTCTTC. This gives the protein CASSYSGQGVNEQFF.

The chain is built from TRBV3-1 (or the pseudogene TRBV3-2) and TRBJ2-5; a weak D match, TRBD2 (5 bases). V was shortened by 3 bases and J by 5 bases, with 13 bases between the two germline ends. This CDR3 has 14 residues. Looked up from germline, CDR1 is LGHDT and CDR2 is YNNKEL (reference sequence). The CDR3 DNA reads TGTGCCAGCAGCCAGTTGGCGGGTGTCGAGACCCAGTACTTC. Residues: CASSQLAGVETQYF.

The chain employs TRBV30 and TRBJ1-2; D gene unclear. V was pared by 0 bases and J by 8 bases, with 19 bases between. The CDR3 extends over 15 amino acids. Germline values: CDR1 GTSNPN, CDR2 SVGIG (reference sequence). The CDR3 sequence: CAWSVVRNRVLGYTF. As DNA, the CDR3 is TGTGCCTGGAGTGTCGTTAGGAATCGGGTCCTCGGCTACACCTTC.

The V and J genes are TRBV19 and TRBJ2-1, with a tentative D call TRBD1 (6 bases). The V gene's germline CDR1 is LNHDA and CDR2 SQIVND (reference sequence). This CDR3 is 17 amino acids long. Trimming removed 1 base at V and 5 bases at J, with 18 bases between. CDR3 region: CASSIAGTPILNNEQFF. CDR3 coding DNA: TGTGCCAGTAGTATAGCTGGGACACCTATTTTGAACAATGAGCAGTTCTTC.

This clone was seen a handful of times. The V call is TRBV4-1, the J call TRBJ1-2, with 9 nucleotides matching TRBD1. V lost 2 bases to trimming and J lost 6 bases; unmatched junction nucleotides: 7. CDR1 and CDR2 (germline): MGHRA, YSYEKL. This CDR3 spans 15 amino acids. CDR3 sequence (DNA): TGCGCCAGCAGCCAACTCGACAGGGGGAATAATGGCTACACCTTC. Its translation: CASSQLDRGNNGYTF.

This clone appeared once. The chain recombines TRBV6-1 with TRBJ1-6; perhaps TRBD1 as D (5 bases). This CDR3 spans 19 amino acids. The germline V and J ends were trimmed by 0 bases and 0 bases, with 15 bases remaining between them. Looked up from germline, CDR1 is MNHNS and CDR2 is SASEGT. The CDR3 DNA reads as TGTGCCAGCAGTGAAGCGCTTCCAGGGTCGAGCTCCTATAATTCACCCCTCCACTTT. Encoded protein: CASSEALPGSSSYNSPLHF.

The chain couples TRBV9 to TRBJ1-4; D ambiguous. V lost 0 bases and J 4 bases, leaving 7 bases between the germline ends. The CDR3 runs to 14 residues. From germline, CDR1 is SGDLS and CDR2 YYNGEE. Here the CDR3 DNA reads TGTGCCAGCAGCGTAGGGCAGTTTAATGAAAAACTGTTTTTT. This sequence encodes CASSVGQFNEKLFF.

The chain carries TRBV29-1 and TRBJ2-3; D gene uncertain. The CDR3 runs 11 residues. V lost 6 bases to trimming and J lost 5 bases, with 9 bases between them. CDR1 is SQVTM, CDR2 ANQGSEA, per germline. The CDR3 reads CSVEPGDTQYF. Written as DNA, the CDR3 is TGCAGCGTCGAACCGGGAGATACGCAGTATTTT.

This clone has a single count. This chain links TRBV28 with TRBJ1-5; D gene uncertain. V was shortened by 4 bases and J by 4 bases, with 14 bases between the two germline ends. The CDR3 has 15 amino acids. Germline V CDR1 and CDR2: MDHEN, SYDVKM. CDR3 amino acids: CASSSAREINQPQHF. DNA of the CDR3: TGTGCCAGCAGTTCAGCCCGGGAGATAAATCAGCCCCAGCATTTT.

V and J are TRBV15 and TRBJ1-6, with 7 bases matching TRBD1. The CDR3 loop spans 17 amino acids. Germline CDR1 and CDR2: LNHNV and YYDKDF (reference sequence). The V and J ends lost 1 base and 9 bases, in that order; junction bases with no gene match: 12. CDR3 sequence (DNA): TGTGCCACCAGCAGAGGACTTCGGACAGGATGGGGTTCACCCCTCCACTTT. Its translation is CATSRGLRTGWGSPLHF.

J is TRBJ1-5 and V is TRBV2, with TRBD1 as a possible D gene (6 bases). The V gene lost 7 bases and the J gene lost 4 bases, with 14 bases spanning the gap. This CDR3 spans 14 amino acids. Germline loops: CDR1 SNHLY, CDR2 FYNNEI. As DNA, the CDR3 is TGTGCCAGCACCACATGGGGGACAAATCAGCCCCAGCATTTT. It yields the protein CASTTWGTNQPQHF.

The V gene is TRBV27, the J gene TRBJ1-5; D ambiguous. The ends were cut back, 5 bases at V and 3 bases at J, with 5 bases in the middle. This CDR3 has 12 residues. Germline V CDR1 and CDR2: MNHEY, SMNVEV (reference sequence). The CDR3 reads CASSAPNQPQHF. The CDR3 DNA sequence: TGTGCCAGCAGTGCGCCCAATCAGCCCCAGCATTTT.

This sequence joins TRBV5-5 and TRBJ1-2, with D possibly matching TRBD1 (5 bases). Trimming removed 4 bases at V and 5 bases at J, with 9 bases between. CDR1 is SGHKS, CDR2 YYEKEE, per germline (reference sequence). This CDR3 comprises 12 residues. The CDR3 reads CASSTRVYGYTF. The CDR3, as DNA: TGTGCCAGCAGCACCAGGGTTTATGGCTACACCTTC.

J is TRBJ2-1 and V is TRBV27; no clear D. Trimming pared 3 bases from V and 0 bases from J, leaving 12 bases between. CDR3 size: 16 residues. The germline V gene encodes CDR1 MNHEY and CDR2 SMNVEV (reference sequence). DNA for the CDR3: TGTGCCAGCAGTTTGGGTGGGCTAAACTCCTACAATGAGCAGTTCTTC. Its protein is CASSLGGLNSYNEQFF.

This rearrangement joins TRBV24-1 to TRBJ2-1; TRBD1 aligns across 9 bases. The V segment lost 4 bases and the J segment 5 bases; nucleotides outside the gene matches: 5. Per germline, CDR1 KGHDR and CDR2 SFDVKD. The CDR3 extends over 15 amino acids. CDR3 DNA sequence: TGTGCCACCAGTGACACCGGGACAGGGAACAATGAGCAGTTCTTC. Translation gives CATSDTGTGNNEQFF.

The V and J genes are TRBV6-7 and TRBJ1-1, with a weak D call TRBD1 (6 bases). TRBV6-7 belongs to the ORF category, with a function that is uncertain. Trimming cost V 2 bases and J 1 base, with 17 bases left between them. The CDR3 contains 17 residues. The CDR3 protein is CASSYKTGTPANTEAFF. In nucleotides, the CDR3 is TGTGCCAGCAGTTACAAGACCGGGACACCGGCGAACACTGAAGCTTTCTTT.

The chain couples TRBV7-6 to TRBJ1-6; D remains ambiguous. Germline CDR1 is SGHVS and CDR2 is FNYEAQ. The V gene lost 2 bases and the J gene lost 1 base, with 6 bases spanning the gap. The CDR3 is 15 residues long. This CDR3 is CASSLRGSYNSPLHF. CDR3 bases: TGTGCCAGCAGCTTACGGGGATCCTATAATTCACCCCTCCACTTT.

CDR3 in amino acids: CASSEGQYQPQHF. For the CDR3, the DNA is TGTGCCAGCAGCGAGGGACAGTATCAGCCCCAGCATTTT. The V and J genes are TRBV7-9 and TRBJ1-5; 7 bases agree with TRBD1. CDR1 SEHNR and CDR2 FQNEAQ come from the germline V gene (reference sequence). The trim removed 5 bases at V and 5 bases at J, leaving 3 bases unmatched. CDR3 length: 13 amino acids.

This chain connects TRBV20-1 to TRBJ1-1, with D uncertain. Germline CDR1 reads DFQATT; CDR2 reads SNEGSKA (reference sequence). CDR3 length: 11 residues. V was cut by 6 bases and J by 4 bases, with 9 bases left in between. The CDR3 sequence: CSAAGLTEAFF. The CDR3 nucleotides are TGCAGTGCGGCTGGGCTCACTGAAGCTTTCTTT.

The rearrangement joins TRBV5-5 to TRBJ1-5; D unresolved. The CDR3 totals 15 residues. Trimming left V 0 bases short and J 2 bases short, with 9 bases between. Germline-derived CDR1 and CDR2 are SGHKS and YYEKEE (reference sequence). DNA of the CDR3: TGTGCCAGCAGCTTGGGGGAGGTGCGCAATCAGCCCCAGCATTTT. Translation: CASSLGEVRNQPQHF.

This rearrangement joins TRBV24-1 to TRBJ2-5, with a weak D call TRBD2 (6 bases). CDR1 is KGHDR, CDR2 SFDVKD, per germline. With 4 bases removed from V and 3 bases from J, the gap between germline ends came to 17 bases. The CDR3 totals 16 residues. CDR3 amino acids: CATSDTRKGGKETQYF. The DNA of the CDR3 is TGTGCCACCAGTGACACCCGGAAGGGCGGGAAAGAGACCCAGTACTTC.

The chain couples TRBV27 to TRBJ1-5, with TRBD1 matching 8 bases. There are 13 residues in the CDR3. V was clipped by 4 bases and J by 4 bases; unmatched bases: 0. Germline V gene sequence: CDR1 MNHEY, CDR2 SMNVEV (reference sequence). In DNA form, the CDR3 reads TGTGCCAGCAGTTGGACAGGGAATCAGCCCCAGCATTTT. Translation: CASSWTGNQPQHF.